These 10 T cell receptor beta chains originate from one sample sequenced in a study of cytotoxic CD8 clonotypes in ibrutinib-treated CLL. TCRdb's table, derived via immunoSEQ multiplex PCR, lists solely in-frame clones and lacks some. The sample lists 15,000 or so clones; almost 65% were seen once. Sample: PBMCs, taken before ibrutinib treatment. These receptors all come from a human donor with chronic lymphocytic leukemia.

The V call is TRBV5-6, the J call TRBJ1-4; D is unclear. The CDR3 contains 13 residues. Trimming stripped 5 bases from V and 8 bases from J, with 13 bases between. Germline V lookup: CDR1 SGHDT, CDR2 YYEEEE. CDR3 nucleotide sequence: TGTGCCAGCAGTTGGAGCTTTGCCGAAAAACTGTTTTTT. This sequence encodes CASSWSFAEKLFF.

The CDR3: CASSWTSGGNEQFF. The CDR3 DNA sequence: TGCGCCAGCAGCTGGACTAGCGGGGGGAATGAGCAGTTCTTC. This chain links TRBV5-1 with TRBJ2-1; 14 bases align to TRBD2. The CDR3 spans 14 residues. V gave up 3 bases and J gave up 7 bases; unmatched junction bases: 0. The germline CDR1 and CDR2 sequences are SGHRS and YFSETQ. The full variable domain, its missing parts supplied by reference TRBV5-1 and TRBJ2-1, is KAGVTQTPRYLIKTRGQQVTLSCSPISGHRSVSWYQQTPGQGLQFLFEYFSETQRNKGNFPGRFSGRQFSNSRSEMNVSTLELGDSALYLCASSWTSGGNEQFFGPGTRLTVL.

The chain combines TRBV19 with TRBJ1-2; 9 positions match TRBD1. V gave up 3 bases and J gave up 5 bases; unmatched junction bases: 1. The V gene's germline CDR1 is LNHDA and CDR2 SQIVND (reference sequence). CDR3 size: 13 residues. The CDR3 loop is CASSMGQGYGYTF. The CDR3 DNA is TGTGCCAGTAGTATGGGACAGGGATATGGCTACACCTTC.

There are a few counts of this clone. As DNA, the CDR3 is TGTGCCAGCAGCTTGGGAGGGGGACCCACCGGGGAGCTGTTTTTT. Translating it yields CASSLGGGPTGELFF. V usage is TRBV5-5 and J usage is TRBJ2-2; D possibly corresponds to TRBD1 (6 bases). The CDR3 runs 15 residues. The V gene's germline CDR1 is SGHKS and CDR2 YYEKEE (reference sequence). The V end was cut by 0 bases, the J end by 4 bases, with 10 bases between.

The rearrangement links TRBV5-4 to TRBJ1-1; 8 bases are shared with TRBD1. Trimming at V came to 4 bases and at J to 4 bases, leaving 9 bases not matched to a gene. The length of the CDR3 is 15 residues. In germline, CDR1 is SGHNT, CDR2 YYREEE (reference sequence). The CDR3 sequence is CASSRDRSQGTEAFF. The CDR3 nucleotides are TGTGCCAGCAGCAGGGACAGGTCCCAAGGCACTGAAGCTTTCTTT.

This clone qualifies as medium-sized (0.01 to 0.1%). The rearrangement links TRBV5-1 to TRBJ2-1, with 10 bases aligning to TRBD2. This CDR3 has 17 residues. The V segment lost 0 bases and the J segment 2 bases; nucleotides outside the gene matches: 5. CDR1 is SGHRS, CDR2 YFSETQ, per germline. The CDR3 region has the DNA TGCGCCAGCAGCTTGGGAGGTAGCGGGGGGACCTACAATGAGCAGTTCTTC. It translates to CASSLGGSGGTYNEQFF.

CDR3 region: CASSLNRGAEAFF. In DNA, the CDR3 is TGTGCCAGCAGCTTAAATAGGGGGGCTGAAGCTTTCTTT. The chain combines TRBV7-7 with TRBJ1-1, with D maybe TRBD1 (6 bases). Trimming stripped 2 bases from V and 6 bases from J, with 10 bases between. The CDR3 runs 13 residues. Germline values: CDR1 SSHAT, CDR2 FNYEAQ (reference sequence).

Many counts were recorded for this clone. The chain recombines TRBV10-3 with TRBJ2-1; 12 nucleotides agree with TRBD2. Trimming cost V 6 bases and J 5 bases; bases outside gene matches: 2. The CDR3 is 14 amino acids. Germline CDR1 and CDR2: ENHRY and SYGVKD. The CDR3 nucleotides are TGTGCCATCAGAACTAGCGGGGGGCACAATGAGCAGTTCTTC. Encoded protein: CAIRTSGGHNEQFF.

The chain uses TRBV5-4 and TRBJ2-5, with TRBD2 matching over 8 bases. Germline V lookup: CDR1 SGHNT, CDR2 YYREEE (reference sequence). With V trimmed by 0 bases and J by 4 bases, 11 bases remained unmatched. The CDR3 length is 17 residues. CDR3 protein: CASSLGGSGVSGETQYF. CDR3 coding DNA: TGTGCCAGCAGCTTGGGTGGTAGCGGGGTTTCGGGAGAGACCCAGTACTTC.

This clone is judged medium-sized. The V gene is TRBV4-2, the J gene TRBJ1-5; no firm D call. The V gene lost 4 bases and the J gene lost 5 bases, with 18 bases spanning the gap. The CDR3 runs to 16 residues. Germline-derived CDR1 and CDR2 are LGHNA and YNFKEQ. CDR3 sequence (DNA): TGTGCCAGCAGCCCTGGAGCCGGGAGGTCGGATCAGCCCCAGCATTTT. As protein: CASSPGAGRSDQPQHF.